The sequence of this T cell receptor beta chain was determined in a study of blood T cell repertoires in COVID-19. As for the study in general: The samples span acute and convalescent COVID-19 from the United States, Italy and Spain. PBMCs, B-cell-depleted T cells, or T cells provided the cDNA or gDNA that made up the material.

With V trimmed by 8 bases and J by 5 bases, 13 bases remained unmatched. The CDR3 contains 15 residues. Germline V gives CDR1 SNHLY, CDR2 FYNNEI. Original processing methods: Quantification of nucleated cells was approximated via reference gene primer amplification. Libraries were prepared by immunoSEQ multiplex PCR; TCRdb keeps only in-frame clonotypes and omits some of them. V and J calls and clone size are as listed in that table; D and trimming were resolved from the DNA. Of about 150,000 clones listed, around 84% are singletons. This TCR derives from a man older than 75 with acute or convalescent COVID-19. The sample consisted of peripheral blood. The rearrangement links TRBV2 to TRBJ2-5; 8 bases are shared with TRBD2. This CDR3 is CASHQTSGGRETQYF. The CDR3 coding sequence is TGTGCCAGCCACCAAACCAGCGGGGGCAGGGAGACCCAGTACTTC.